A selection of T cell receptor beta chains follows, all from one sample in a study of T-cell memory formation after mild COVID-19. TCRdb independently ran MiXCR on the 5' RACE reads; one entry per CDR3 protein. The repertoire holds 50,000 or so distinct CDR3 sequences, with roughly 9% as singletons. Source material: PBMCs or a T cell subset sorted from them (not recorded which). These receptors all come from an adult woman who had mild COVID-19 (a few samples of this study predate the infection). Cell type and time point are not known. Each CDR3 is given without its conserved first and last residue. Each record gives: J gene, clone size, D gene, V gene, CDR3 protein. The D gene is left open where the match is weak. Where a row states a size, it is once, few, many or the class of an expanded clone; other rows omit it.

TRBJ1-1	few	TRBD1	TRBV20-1	SASLQGGTEAF
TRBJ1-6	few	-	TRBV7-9	ASTRGQNNSPLH
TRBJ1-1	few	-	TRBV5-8	ASSFTGYDTEAF
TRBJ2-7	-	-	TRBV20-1	SANRVSSYEQY
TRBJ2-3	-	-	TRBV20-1	SASLDPRNTDTQY
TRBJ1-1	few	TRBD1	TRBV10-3	AISPRQGPEGTEAF
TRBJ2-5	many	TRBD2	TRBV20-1	SARNLAGVRLETQY
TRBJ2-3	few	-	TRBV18	ASSPPTGAYSL
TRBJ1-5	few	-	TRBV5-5	ASSAMYNQPQH
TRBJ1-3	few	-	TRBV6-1	ASSASTGGTGNTIY
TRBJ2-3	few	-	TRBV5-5	ASSLGGRPLTDTQY
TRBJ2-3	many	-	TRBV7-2	ASSPAYISTDTQY
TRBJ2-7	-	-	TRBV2	ASSGIFGEQY
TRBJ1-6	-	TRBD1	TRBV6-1	ASREVSGGSPLH
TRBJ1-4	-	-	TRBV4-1	ASSPFGEKLF
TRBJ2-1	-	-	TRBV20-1	SARKGVGYNEQF
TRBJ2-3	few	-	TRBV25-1	ASSERARGAADTQY
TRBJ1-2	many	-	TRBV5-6	ASSRDSYGYT
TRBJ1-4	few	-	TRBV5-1	ASSLVTGYEKLF
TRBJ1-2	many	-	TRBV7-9	ASSSLQGNYGYT
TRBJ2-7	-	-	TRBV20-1	SARDEARPSYEQY
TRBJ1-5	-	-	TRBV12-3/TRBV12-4	ASSLGTDQPQH
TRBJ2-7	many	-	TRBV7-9	ASSFASEQY
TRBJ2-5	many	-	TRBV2	ASSGDSKETQY
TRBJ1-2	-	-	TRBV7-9	ASSLGPVYGYT
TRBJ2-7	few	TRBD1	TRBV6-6	ATRQGVSEQY
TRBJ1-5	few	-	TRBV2	ASTGDNQPQH
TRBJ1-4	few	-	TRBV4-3	ASSQNGRINEKLF
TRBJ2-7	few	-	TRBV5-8	ASSLETVSYEQY
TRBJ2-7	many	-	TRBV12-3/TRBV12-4	ASSLDPGAFSYEQY
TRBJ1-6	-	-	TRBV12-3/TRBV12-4	ASMKVSSYNSPLH
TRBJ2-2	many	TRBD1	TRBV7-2	ASTIEGALTGELF
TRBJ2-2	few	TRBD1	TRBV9	ASSIPGQVTNTGELF
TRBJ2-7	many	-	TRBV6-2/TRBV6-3	ASRDTGLYEQY
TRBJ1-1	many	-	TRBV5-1	ASSQRTDSNTEAF
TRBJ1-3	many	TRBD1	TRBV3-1	ASSPWTGDSGNTIY
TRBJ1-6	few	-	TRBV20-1	SARAGGHYNSPLH
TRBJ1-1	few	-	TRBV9	ASSSTANTEAF